This is a list of T cell receptor beta chains from one sample in a study of T cells after yellow fever vaccination. In TCRdb, the 5' RACE reads were re-called with MiXCR into one record per CDR3 protein. The data contain around 550,000 distinct CDR3 sequences, roughly 19% of them singletons. The specimen comprised PBMCs, sampled 15 days after the yellow fever booster vaccination. Receptors originate from a young man who received the YFV17D yellow fever vaccine. The CDR3 runs from the conserved cysteine through the conserved F or W. A D gene is named only where the DNA matches it firmly. A row's size may be missing; if present it is once, few, many or a size class.

d_call	v_call	clone_size	j_call	cdr3_aa	cdr3_nt
-	TRBV11-2	many	TRBJ2-3	CASSSSPDTQYF	TGTGCCAGCAGCTCTAGTCCAGATACGCAGTATTTT
TRBD1	TRBV12-3/TRBV12-4	-	TRBJ1-1	CASSLDRALMNTEAFF	TGTGCCAGCAGCTTGGACAGGGCTCTGATGAACACTGAAGCTTTCTTT
-	TRBV15	-	TRBJ2-3	CATLNFGAGTDTQYF	TGTGCCACCCTTAACTTCGGGGCGGGCACAGATACGCAGTATTTT
TRBD2	TRBV9	-	TRBJ2-5	CASSVTGGPQETQYF	TGTGCCAGCAGCGTGACGGGAGGACCCCAAGAGACCCAGTACTTC
-	TRBV7-9	few	TRBJ2-2	CASSPGGQFAGELFF	TGTGCCAGCAGCCCCGGGGGACAGTTCGCCGGGGAGCTGTTTTTT
TRBD1	TRBV5-1	-	TRBJ2-3	CASSLADRAGDTQYF	TGCGCCAGCAGCTTGGCGGACAGGGCGGGAGATACGCAGTATTTT
-	TRBV15	few	TRBJ2-3	CATSRGGWEGTDTQYF	TGTGCCACCAGCAGGGGAGGCTGGGAAGGCACAGATACGCAGTATTTT
-	TRBV20-1	-	TRBJ1-2	CSATREPNYGYTF	TGCAGTGCTACGAGGGAACCGAACTATGGCTACACCTTC
TRBD2	TRBV5-4	few	TRBJ2-5	CASSLSPSGKSFGETQYF	TGTGCCAGCAGCTTGTCGCCTAGCGGGAAGAGCTTCGGAGAGACCCAGTACTTC
TRBD2	TRBV20-1	-	TRBJ2-3	CSARESGLAESTDTQYF	TGCAGTGCTAGAGAAAGCGGACTAGCGGAGAGCACAGATACGCAGTATTTT
-	TRBV4-3	few	TRBJ2-7	CASSQASGSSYEQYF	TGCGCCAGCAGCCAAGCCTCAGGGAGCTCCTACGAGCAGTACTTC
-	TRBV27	-	TRBJ2-7	CASSIPGAWGEQYF	TGTGCCAGCAGTATCCCCGGGGCCTGGGGAGAGCAGTACTTC
-	TRBV20-1	few	TRBJ2-7	CSARALIEGAGKLYEQYF	TGCAGTGCTAGAGCTCTGATAGAAGGGGCGGGTAAACTTTACGAGCAGTACTTC
-	TRBV28	-	TRBJ2-3	CASSRPTLSTDTQYF	TGTGCCAGCAGTCGCCCGACACTAAGCACAGATACGCAGTATTTT
-	TRBV11-2	many	TRBJ1-2	CARSSRAPNYGYTF	TGTGCCAGAAGCAGTCGGGCCCCTAACTATGGCTACACCTTC
TRBD2	TRBV28	-	TRBJ2-3	CASSLFGAGAVADTQYF	TGTGCCAGCAGTTTATTCGGCGCGGGAGCAGTAGCAGATACGCAGTATTTT
-	TRBV15	many	TRBJ2-3	CATSRVGSTDTQYF	TGTGCCACCAGCAGAGTCGGCAGCACAGATACGCAGTATTTT
-	TRBV6-1	few	TRBJ1-2	CASRRNTDYGYTF	TGTGCCAGCAGGCGGAATACGGACTATGGCTACACCTTC